Below, one T cell receptor beta chain is given with its context. This sample is drawn from a study of T cell responses to AZD1222 COVID-19 vaccine. Germline CDR1 is MNHNY and CDR2 is SVGAGI (reference sequence). This CDR3 has 13 amino acids. Trimming pared 0 bases from V and 7 bases from J, leaving 8 bases between. Assay used: immunoSEQ multiplex PCR; TCRdb lists only in-frame clones, some missing. The sample holds 150,000 to 160,000 clones, about 88% seen once. This clonotype originated in an adult in good health. The source was peripheral blood, collected on day 0 of AZD1222 vaccination. The chain couples TRBV6-6 to TRBJ2-3, with no clear D. CDR3 sequence reads: CASSYSQMNTQYF. The CDR3 DNA follows: TGTGCCAGCAGTTACTCACAGATGAATACGCAGTATTTT.